This T cell receptor (beta chain) was documented in a study of blood T cell repertoires in COVID-19. Overall study context: The study drew acute and convalescent COVID-19 samples from the United States, Italy and Spain. Nucleic acid was either cDNA or gDNA, and it came from T cells, B-cell-depleted T cells, or PBMCs.

The germline V and J ends were trimmed by 5 bases and 8 bases, with 12 bases remaining between them. The CDR3 covers 13 residues. Germline CDR1 SGHTA, CDR2 FQGNSA. Authors' analysis steps: By means of reference gene primer amplification, nucleated cell counts were estimated. The repertoire was sequenced with immunoSEQ multiplex PCR; TCRdb's copy has only in-frame clones and lacks some. From that table come the V and J calls and clone size; the DNA was used to work out D and trimming. The sample shows 200,000 to 300,000 clones, around 88% of them seen only once. The genes are TRBV7-2 and TRBJ1-4; the D gene is possibly TRBD1 (5 bases). The TCR was taken from a man older than 75 with acute or convalescent COVID-19. The sequencing sample was made of peripheral blood. The DNA for the CDR3 is TGTGCCAGCAGCAGGCAGGGAGGCGAAAAACTGTTTTTT. Translating gives CASSRQGGEKLFF.